This TCR beta chain originates from a study of blood T cell repertoires in COVID-19. The method was immunoSEQ multiplex PCR; TCRdb's version includes in-frame clones alone and lacks a portion of them. The sample includes about 130,000 clones, 70% to 90% of them seen just once. The CDR3 is made up of 14 amino acids. V lost 4 bases to trimming and J lost 2 bases, with 11 bases between them. Germline V CDR1 and CDR2: LNHDA, SQIVND (reference sequence). Material for sequencing was peripheral blood. This chain uses TRBV19 with TRBJ1-2; no clear D. The TCR originated in a woman older than 75 with acute or convalescent COVID-19. The CDR3 region is CASSTGLLNYGYTF. In nucleotides, the CDR3 is TGTGCCAGTAGTACCGGACTCCTGAACTATGGCTACACCTTC.